One and the same sample provided the 14 T cell receptor beta chains below, sequenced in a study of blood T cell repertoires in COVID-19 (dated by TCRdb to about 2020). The method was the immunoSEQ multiplex PCR assay. Imported from immuneACCESS, the table was reduced by TCRdb to in-frame sequences with V and J called. These copies leave out some clones; in studies compared against another copy, an unresolved V gene accounts for under half, and the cause of the remainder is not known. The sample includes some 66,000 clones, with approximately 94% observed a single time. The ten biggest clones cover about 3% of the sample. Sequenced material: peripheral blood. Receptors were obtained from a man aged 70 or older with active COVID-19.

In its sample, this clone was seen a few times. The V and J genes are TRBV3-1 (or the pseudogene TRBV3-2) and TRBJ1-2, with 7 bases that match TRBD1. Trimming at V came to 2 bases and at J to 4 bases, leaving 7 bases not matched to a gene. Germline assignment: CDR1 LGHDT and CDR2 YNNKEL (reference sequence). The CDR3 covers 15 residues. The DNA of the CDR3 is TGTGCCAGCAGCCAACTTCAGACAGGGAGCTATGGCTACACCTTC. It specifies CASSQLQTGSYGYTF.

The chain employs TRBV28 and TRBJ1-2, with TRBD1 identical over 7 bases. The CDR3 extends over 12 amino acids. Germline V lookup: CDR1 MDHEN, CDR2 SYDVKM. Trimming cost V 6 bases and J 5 bases; bases outside gene matches: 3. The CDR3 coding sequence is TGTGCCAGCAGCGTACAGGGGTATGGCTACACCTTC. Protein: CASSVQGYGYTF.

The rearrangement uses TRBV11-2 and TRBJ2-1, with D unresolved. CDR3 length equals 13 residues. The V and J ends lost 0 bases and 9 bases respectively, with 9 bases between them. Germline V gene data show CDR1 as SGHAT and CDR2 as FQNNGV. CDR3 amino acids: CASSLDMSGEQFF. The CDR3 nucleotides are TGTGCCAGCAGCTTAGACATGTCCGGTGAGCAGTTCTTC. Together with reference TRBV11-2 and TRBJ2-1, the CDR3 gives the full variable domain: EAGVAQSPRYKIIEKRQSVAFWCNPISGHATLYWYQQILGQGPKLLIQFQNNGVVDDSQLPKDRFSAERLKGVDSTLKIQPAKLEDSAVYLCASSLDMSGEQFFGPGTRLTVL.

This clone was counted a single time. The chain has TRBV4-1 and TRBJ2-3; maybe TRBD1 (6 bases). Germline assignment: CDR1 MGHRA and CDR2 YSYEKL. The CDR3 is 14 residues long. V lost 4 bases and J 0 bases, leaving 8 bases between the germline ends. The CDR3 protein is CASSPDSSTDTQYF. In nucleotides, the CDR3 is TGCGCCAGCAGCCCGGACAGTAGCACAGATACGCAGTATTTT.

The chain recombines TRBV19 with TRBJ2-7; the D gene is possibly TRBD1 (6 bases). Germline V CDR1 and CDR2: LNHDA, SQIVND (reference sequence). The germline V and J ends were trimmed by 10 bases and 4 bases, with 26 bases remaining between them. This CDR3 comprises 16 residues. CDR3: CATNSRTELTEYEQYV. In nucleotides, the CDR3 is TGTGCCACTAACTCCCGGACAGAGCTTACTGAATACGAGCAGTACGTC.

The rearrangement uses TRBV25-1 and TRBJ2-1; the D is unclear. CDR3 length equals 14 residues. The germline V and J ends were trimmed by 5 bases and 7 bases, with 15 bases remaining between them. CDR1 MGHDK and CDR2 SYGVNS come from the germline V gene. The CDR3 region has the DNA TGTGCCAGCAGTCGGCGCCTCACAGATAATGAGCAGTTCTTC. Protein: CASSRRLTDNEQFF.

J is TRBJ2-6 and V is TRBV28, with 8 bases fitting TRBD1. The CDR3 is 15 amino acids. Germline-derived CDR1 and CDR2 are MDHEN and SYDVKM. V lost 6 bases to trimming and J lost 2 bases; unmatched junction nucleotides: 3. The CDR3 spells CASRQQGAGANVLTF. The CDR3 nucleotides are TGTGCCAGCAGACAACAGGGGGCTGGGGCCAACGTCCTGACTTTC.

The V gene is TRBV3-1 (or the pseudogene TRBV3-2), the J gene TRBJ1-2; 7 bases align to TRBD1. Germline V lookup: CDR1 LGHDT, CDR2 YNNKEL (reference sequence). The CDR3 is 15 residues long. J lost 8 bases, V lost 6 bases, and 15 bases had no gene match. The CDR3 here is CASRPPGQIGSGYTF. In nucleotides, the CDR3 is TGTGCCAGCAGGCCCCCGGGACAGATTGGGTCCGGCTACACCTTC.

V is TRBV5-1 and J is TRBJ2-5; TRBD1 matches 8 bases. The CDR3 is 15 amino acids. CDR1 is SGHRS and CDR2 is YFSETQ in the germline V gene. After removal of 4 bases from V and 5 bases from J, the junction contained 10 bases not matched to a gene. In DNA, the CDR3 is TGCGCCAGCAGCCACAGGGGGGCCTTAGGGGAGACCCAGTACTTC. Its translation is CASSHRGALGETQYF.

This chain uses TRBV7-2 with TRBJ1-2, with D unresolved. V was cut by 0 bases and J by 5 bases, with 7 bases left in between. Germline lookup yields CDR1 SGHTA and CDR2 FQGNSA. The CDR3 is 13 residues long. The DNA for the CDR3 is TGTGCCAGCAGCTTAGCGGCCGTATATGGCTACACCTTC. Amino acids: CASSLAAVYGYTF.

The chain combines TRBV2 with TRBJ1-1; D might be TRBD1 (6 bases). The V gene's germline CDR1 is SNHLY and CDR2 FYNNEI. Trimming stripped 8 bases from V and 1 base from J, with 14 bases between. CDR3 length equals 14 residues. CDR3 region: CASGTYPKNTEAFF. The DNA of the CDR3 is TGTGCCAGCGGGACATACCCTAAGAACACTGAAGCTTTCTTT.

The J gene is TRBJ2-5, the V gene TRBV7-6; D perhaps matches TRBD2 (5 bases). V was pared by 0 bases and J by 2 bases, with 10 bases between. This CDR3 has 15 residues. The germline gives CDR1 SGHVS, CDR2 FNYEAQ. The DNA for the CDR3 is TGTGCCAGCAGCTTAGCGCAAGGCGGGCAAGAGACCCAGTACTTC. Protein: CASSLAQGGQETQYF.

The gene calls are TRBV7-9 and TRBJ2-1; the match to TRBD1 covers 7 bases. CDR1 is SEHNR and CDR2 is FQNEAQ in the germline V gene (reference sequence). V gave up 6 bases and J gave up 7 bases; unmatched junction bases: 12. The CDR3 extends over 15 amino acids. CDR3 sequence (DNA): TGTGCCAGCAGAGTTGCACAGGGGTGGCGAAATGAGCAGTTCTTC. This sequence encodes CASRVAQGWRNEQFF. Based on the CDR3 plus reference TRBV7-9 and TRBJ2-1, the full variable domain is DTGVSQNPRHKITKRGQNVTFRCDPISEHNRLYWYRQTLGQGPEFLTYFQNEAQLEKSRLLSDRFSAERPKGSFSTLEIQRTEQGDSAMYLCASRVAQGWRNEQFFGPGTRLTVL.

The rearrangement joins TRBV3-1 (or the pseudogene TRBV3-2) to TRBJ2-1; 8 bases are shared with TRBD2. Germline trimming cut 5 bases from V and 10 bases from J; bases unmatched to any gene: 7. This CDR3 is 13 amino acids long. Germline CDR1 is LGHDT and CDR2 is YNNKEL (reference sequence). The CDR3 region is CASSTSGGSEQFF. CDR3 bases: TGTGCCAGCAGCACATCGGGGGGGTCCGAGCAGTTCTTC.